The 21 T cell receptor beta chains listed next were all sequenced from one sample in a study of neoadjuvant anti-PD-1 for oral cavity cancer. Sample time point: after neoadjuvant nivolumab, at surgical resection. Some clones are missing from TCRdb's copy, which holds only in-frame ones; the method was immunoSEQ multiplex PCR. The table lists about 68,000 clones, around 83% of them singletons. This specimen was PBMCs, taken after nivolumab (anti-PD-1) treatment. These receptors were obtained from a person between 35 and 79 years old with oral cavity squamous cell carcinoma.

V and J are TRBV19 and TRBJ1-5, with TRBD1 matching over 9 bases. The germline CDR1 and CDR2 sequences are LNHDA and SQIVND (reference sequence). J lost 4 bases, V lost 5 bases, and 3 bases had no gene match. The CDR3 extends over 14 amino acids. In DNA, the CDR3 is TGTGCCAGTAGTCGGACAGGGGTGAATCAGCCCCAGCATTTT. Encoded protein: CASSRTGVNQPQHF.

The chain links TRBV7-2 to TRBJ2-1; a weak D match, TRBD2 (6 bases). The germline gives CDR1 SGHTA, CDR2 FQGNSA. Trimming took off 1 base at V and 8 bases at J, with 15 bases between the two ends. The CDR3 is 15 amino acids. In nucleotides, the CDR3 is TGTGCCAGCAGCTTAGGGCGGGATAGTGGGTATGAGCAGTTCTTC. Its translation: CASSLGRDSGYEQFF.

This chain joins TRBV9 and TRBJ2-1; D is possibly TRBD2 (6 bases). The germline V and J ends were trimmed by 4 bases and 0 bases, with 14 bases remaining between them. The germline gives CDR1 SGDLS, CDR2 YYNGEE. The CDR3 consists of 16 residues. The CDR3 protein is CASSSLGGASYNEQFF. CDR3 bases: TGTGCCAGCAGCTCCCTTGGAGGGGCCTCCTACAATGAGCAGTTCTTC.

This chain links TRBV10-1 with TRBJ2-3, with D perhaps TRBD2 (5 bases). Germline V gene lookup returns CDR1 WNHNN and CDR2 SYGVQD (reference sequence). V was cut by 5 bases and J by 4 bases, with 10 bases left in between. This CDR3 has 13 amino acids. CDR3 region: CASSLSLADTQYF. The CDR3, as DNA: TGCGCCAGCAGTTTATCACTAGCAGATACGCAGTATTTT.

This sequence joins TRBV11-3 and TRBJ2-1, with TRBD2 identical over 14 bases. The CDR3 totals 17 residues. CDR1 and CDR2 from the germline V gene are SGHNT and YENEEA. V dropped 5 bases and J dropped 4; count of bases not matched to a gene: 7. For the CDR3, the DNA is TGTGCCAGCAGCCCAGGGACTAGCGGGAGTGGTTACAATGAGCAGTTCTTC. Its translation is CASSPGTSGSGYNEQFF. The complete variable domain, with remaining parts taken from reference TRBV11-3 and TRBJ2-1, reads EAGVVQSPRYKIIEKKQPVAFWCNPISGHNTLYWYLQNLGQGPELLIRYENEEAVDDSQLPKDRFSAERLKGVDSTLKIQPAELGDSAVYLCASSPGTSGSGYNEQFFGPGTRLTVL.

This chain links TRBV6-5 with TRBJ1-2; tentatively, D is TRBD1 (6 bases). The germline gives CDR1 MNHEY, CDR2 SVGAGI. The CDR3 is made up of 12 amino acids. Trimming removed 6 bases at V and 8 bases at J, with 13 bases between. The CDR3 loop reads CASREGGGGYTF. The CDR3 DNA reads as TGTGCCAGCAGGGAGGGAGGGGGAGGCTACACCTTC.

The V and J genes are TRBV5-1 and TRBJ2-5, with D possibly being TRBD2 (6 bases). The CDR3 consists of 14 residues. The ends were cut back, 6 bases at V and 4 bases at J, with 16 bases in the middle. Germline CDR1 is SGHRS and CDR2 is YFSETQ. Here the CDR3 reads CASNQRAGSETQYF. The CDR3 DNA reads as TGCGCCAGCAACCAGCGGGCGGGCTCAGAGACCCAGTACTTC.

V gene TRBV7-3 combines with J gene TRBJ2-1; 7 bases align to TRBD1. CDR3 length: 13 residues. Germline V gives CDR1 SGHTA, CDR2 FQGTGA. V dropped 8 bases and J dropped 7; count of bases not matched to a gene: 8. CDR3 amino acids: CASGGGQLNEQFF. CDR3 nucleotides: TGTGCCAGCGGTGGGGGACAGTTAAATGAGCAGTTCTTC.

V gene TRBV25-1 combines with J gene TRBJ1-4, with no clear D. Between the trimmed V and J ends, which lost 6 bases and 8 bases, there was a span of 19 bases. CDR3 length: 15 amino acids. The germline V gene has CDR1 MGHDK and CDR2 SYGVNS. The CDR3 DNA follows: TGTGCCAGCAGCTTATCGGGAGTTCCGGGGGAAAAACTGTTTTTT. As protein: CASSLSGVPGEKLFF.

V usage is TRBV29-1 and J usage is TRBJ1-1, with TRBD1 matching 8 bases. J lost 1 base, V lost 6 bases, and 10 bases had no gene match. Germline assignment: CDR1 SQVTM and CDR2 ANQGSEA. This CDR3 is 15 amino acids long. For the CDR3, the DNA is TGCAGCGTCGGACAGGGAAGATCCTCGAACACTGAAGCTTTCTTT. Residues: CSVGQGRSSNTEAFF.

CDR3 in amino acids: CASSEIYYEQYF. The CDR3 nucleotides are TGTGCCAGCAGTGAAATATACTACGAGCAGTACTTC. This chain joins TRBV2 and TRBJ2-7; D uncertain. The germline gives CDR1 SNHLY, CDR2 FYNNEI. The CDR3 spans 12 residues. Trimming took off 2 bases at V and 3 bases at J, with 5 bases between the two ends.

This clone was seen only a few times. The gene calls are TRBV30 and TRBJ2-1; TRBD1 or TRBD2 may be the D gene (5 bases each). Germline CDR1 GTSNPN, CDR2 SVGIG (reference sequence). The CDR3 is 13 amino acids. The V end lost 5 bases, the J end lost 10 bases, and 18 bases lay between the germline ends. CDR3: CAWGTTIVREQFF. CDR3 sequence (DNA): TGTGCCTGGGGGACCACTATTGTTAGGGAGCAGTTCTTC.

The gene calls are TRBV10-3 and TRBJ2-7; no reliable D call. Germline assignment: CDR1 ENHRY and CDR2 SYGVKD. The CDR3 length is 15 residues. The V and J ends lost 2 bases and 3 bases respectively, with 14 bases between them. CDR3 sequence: CAISEGVRKGYEQYF. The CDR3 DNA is TGTGCCATCAGTGAGGGTGTGCGGAAGGGCTACGAGCAGTACTTC.

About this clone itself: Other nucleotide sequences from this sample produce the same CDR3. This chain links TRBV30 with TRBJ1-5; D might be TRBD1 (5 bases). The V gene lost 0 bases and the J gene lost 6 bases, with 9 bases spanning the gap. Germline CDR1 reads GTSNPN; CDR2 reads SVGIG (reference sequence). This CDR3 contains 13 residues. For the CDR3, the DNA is TGTGCCTGGAGTGTCGGGGGGACTCAGCCCCAGCATTTT. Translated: CAWSVGGTQPQHF.

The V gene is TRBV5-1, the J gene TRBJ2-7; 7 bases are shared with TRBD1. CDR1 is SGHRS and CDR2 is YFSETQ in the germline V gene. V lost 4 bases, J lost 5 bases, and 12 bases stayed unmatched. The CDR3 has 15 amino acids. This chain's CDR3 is CASSARDSDVDEQYF. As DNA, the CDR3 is TGCGCCAGCAGCGCTAGGGACAGCGACGTGGACGAGCAGTACTTC.

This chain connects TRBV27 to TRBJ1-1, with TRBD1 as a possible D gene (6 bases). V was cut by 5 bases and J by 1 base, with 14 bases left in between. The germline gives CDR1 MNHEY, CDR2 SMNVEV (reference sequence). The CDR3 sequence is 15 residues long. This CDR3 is CASSPLGTSNTEAFF. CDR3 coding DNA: TGTGCCAGCAGTCCGCTTGGGACATCGAACACTGAAGCTTTCTTT.

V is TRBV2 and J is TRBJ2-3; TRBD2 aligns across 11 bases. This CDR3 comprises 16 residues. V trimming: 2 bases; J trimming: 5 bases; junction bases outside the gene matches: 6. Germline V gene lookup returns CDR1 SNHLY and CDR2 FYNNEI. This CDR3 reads CASSEMTSGTIDTQYF. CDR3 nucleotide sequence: TGTGCCAGCAGTGAAATGACTAGCGGGACTATAGATACGCAGTATTTT.

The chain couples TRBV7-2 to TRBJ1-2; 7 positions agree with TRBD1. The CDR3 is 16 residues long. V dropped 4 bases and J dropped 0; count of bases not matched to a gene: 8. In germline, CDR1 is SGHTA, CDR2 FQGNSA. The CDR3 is CASSSQGTLTNYGYTF. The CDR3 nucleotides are TGTGCCAGCAGCTCACAGGGGACACTTACTAACTATGGCTACACCTTC. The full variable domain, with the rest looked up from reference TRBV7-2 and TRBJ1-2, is GAGVSQSPSNKVTEKGKDVELRCDPISGHTALYWYRQSLGQGLEFLIYFQGNSAPDKSGLPSDRFSAERTGGSVSTLTIQRTQQEDSAVYLCASSSQGTLTNYGYTFGSGTRLTVV.

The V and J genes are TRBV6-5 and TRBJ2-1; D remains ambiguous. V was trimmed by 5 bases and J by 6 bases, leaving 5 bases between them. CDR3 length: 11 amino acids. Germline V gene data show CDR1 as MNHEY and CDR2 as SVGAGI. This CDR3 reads CASSLSNEQFF. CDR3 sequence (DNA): TGTGCCAGCAGTCTCTCCAATGAGCAGTTCTTC.

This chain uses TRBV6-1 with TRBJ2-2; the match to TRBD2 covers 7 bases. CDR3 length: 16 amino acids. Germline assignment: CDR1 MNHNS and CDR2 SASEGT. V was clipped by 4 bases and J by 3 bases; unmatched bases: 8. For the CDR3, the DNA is TGTGCCAGCAGTGTGTCGGGGGGTCGGGACACCGGGGAGCTGTTTTTT. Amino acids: CASSVSGGRDTGELFF.

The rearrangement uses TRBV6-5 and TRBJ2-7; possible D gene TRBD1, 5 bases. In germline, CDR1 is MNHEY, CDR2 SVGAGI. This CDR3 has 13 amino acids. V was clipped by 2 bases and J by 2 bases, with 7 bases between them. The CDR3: CASSYEGAYEQYF. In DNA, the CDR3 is TGTGCCAGCAGTTACGAAGGGGCCTACGAGCAGTACTTC.